These T cell receptor beta chains were read from a single sample in a study of cytomegalovirus exposure and HLA in healthy donors. Produced via immunoSEQ multiplex PCR; TCRdb's table is partial and in-frame only. The repertoire consists of roughly 120,000 clones, with around 76% occurring once and the leading ten covering 16%. Sequenced: PBMCs. These receptors were collected from a man between 45 and 60 years old in good health and CMV-seropositive. The CDR3 runs from the conserved cysteine through the conserved F or W. A D gene is named only where the DNA matches it firmly. Size values are once, few and many counts, or a class for expanded clones, and some rows have none.

TRBD1	TRBV4-3	TRBJ2-3	-	18	CASSQDFEGASGPDTQYF	TGCGCCAGCAGCCAAGATTTTGAGGGGGCATCCGGGCCAGATACGCAGTATTTT
-	TRBV10-3	TRBJ1-2	-	15	CAISSAGKTNYGYTF	TGTGCCATCAGCTCAGCGGGGAAAACTAACTATGGCTACACCTTC
-	TRBV7-8	TRBJ2-1	-	16	CASSFSRERTYNEQFF	TGTGCCAGCAGCTTTTCCAGGGAAAGAACCTACAATGAGCAGTTCTTC
-	TRBV10-3	TRBJ2-1	-	11	CAPRRRDEQFF	TGTGCCCCACGTAGGAGGGATGAGCAGTTCTTC
TRBD2	TRBV28	TRBJ2-1	once	17	CASSPWTSGSSYNEQFF	TGTGCCAGCAGTCCCTGGACTAGCGGCAGCTCCTACAATGAGCAGTTCTTC
TRBD1	TRBV28	TRBJ2-1	-	15	CASSLIGQGDNEQFF	TGTGCCAGCAGTCTGATTGGACAGGGTGACAATGAGCAGTTCTTC
-	TRBV5-1	TRBJ2-1	-	16	CASSLGGDVPYNEQFF	TGCGCCAGCAGCTTGGGGGGAGACGTCCCCTACAATGAGCAGTTCTTC
-	TRBV9	TRBJ2-7	-	13	CASSAGGPAEQYF	TGTGCCAGCAGCGCCGGGGGGCCGGCCGAGCAGTACTTC
-	TRBV15	TRBJ2-7	-	15	CATSRDRLPPYEQYF	TGTGCCACCAGCAGAGATCGACTCCCACCGTACGAGCAGTACTTC
TRBD1	TRBV5-1	TRBJ1-1	-	16	CASSGRTGGANAEAFF	TGCGCCAGCAGCGGCCGGACAGGGGGCGCCAACGCTGAAGCTTTCTTT
-	TRBV11-2	TRBJ2-7	-	17	CASSLEGRKISSYEQYF	TGTGCCAGCAGCTTAGAGGGCAGAAAAATCAGCTCCTACGAGCAGTACTTC
-	TRBV10-2	TRBJ1-5	-	14	CASSYGQSNQPQHF	TGCGCCAGCAGTTACGGACAGTCCAATCAGCCCCAGCATTTT
TRBD2	TRBV5-1	TRBJ2-6	-	17	CASSLESGGTGANVLTF	TGCGCCAGCAGCTTGGAATCGGGGGGGACAGGGGCCAACGTCCTGACTTTC
-	TRBV21-1	TRBJ1-1	-	14	CASSLEPPRTEAFF	TGTGCCAGCAGCTTGGAGCCCCCTAGGACTGAAGCTTTCTTT
-	TRBV6-5	TRBJ2-2	-	15	CASSYSVTNTGELFF	TGTGCCAGCAGTTACTCAGTTACTAACACCGGGGAGCTGTTTTTT